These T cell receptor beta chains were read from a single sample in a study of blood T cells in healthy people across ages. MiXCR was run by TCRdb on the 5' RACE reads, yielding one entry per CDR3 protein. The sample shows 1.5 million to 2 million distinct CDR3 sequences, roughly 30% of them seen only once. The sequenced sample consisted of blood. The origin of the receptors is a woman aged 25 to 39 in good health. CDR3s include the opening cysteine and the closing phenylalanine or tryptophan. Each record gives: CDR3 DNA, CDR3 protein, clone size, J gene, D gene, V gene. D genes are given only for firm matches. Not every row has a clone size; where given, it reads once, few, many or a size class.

CDR3nt: TGTGCCACAGGGGGAGGGTTGGGCAAAAACATTCAGTACTTC; CDR3aa: CATGGGLGKNIQYF; abundance: -; j_gene: TRBJ2-4; d_gene: -; v_gene: TRBV28
CDR3nt: TGCGCCAGCAGCCGGGAAGGGGCCCGGCGGGAGACCCAGTACTTC; CDR3aa: CASSREGARRETQYF; abundance: -; j_gene: TRBJ2-5; d_gene: -; v_gene: TRBV5-1
CDR3nt: TGTGCCAGCAGAGAGGGCCGGGATACGCAGTATTTT; CDR3aa: CASREGRDTQYF; abundance: few; j_gene: TRBJ2-3; d_gene: -; v_gene: TRBV7-9
CDR3nt: TGTGCCAGCAGTTCTCAGTTCTATGGCTACACCTTC; CDR3aa: CASSSQFYGYTF; abundance: few; j_gene: TRBJ1-2; d_gene: -; v_gene: TRBV12-3/TRBV12-4
CDR3nt: TGTGCCAGCAGCTTAATTCTGGTTGGTGAGACCCAGTACTTC; CDR3aa: CASSLILVGETQYF; abundance: many; j_gene: TRBJ2-5; d_gene: -; v_gene: TRBV7-2
CDR3nt: TGTGCCAGCAGCGTCACTAGCGGGGGGGCCGTTGAGCAGTTCTTC; CDR3aa: CASSVTSGGAVEQFF; abundance: -; j_gene: TRBJ2-1; d_gene: TRBD2; v_gene: TRBV9
CDR3nt: TGCGCCACCAAGGGGCGTGAAAACATTCAGTACTTC; CDR3aa: CATKGRENIQYF; abundance: -; j_gene: TRBJ2-4; d_gene: -; v_gene: TRBV5-1
CDR3nt: TGTGCCAGCAGCTTAGTTGGGACAACCGAGAACTTC; CDR3aa: CASSLVGTTENF; abundance: -; j_gene: TRBJ2-7; d_gene: -; v_gene: TRBV7-2
CDR3nt: TGCAGCGTGGCTGGGATCGGCGAGCAGTACTTC; CDR3aa: CSVAGIGEQYF; abundance: -; j_gene: TRBJ2-7; d_gene: -; v_gene: TRBV29-1
CDR3nt: TGTGCCGGCTATAAGGGAAGTCGCTGGCAAGAGACCCAGTACTTC; CDR3aa: CAGYKGSRWQETQYF; abundance: few; j_gene: TRBJ2-5; d_gene: -; v_gene: TRBV12-3/TRBV12-4
CDR3nt: TGTGCTACCAGTGATCCCGGGAAGTCGGCAGATACGCAGTATTTT; CDR3aa: CATSDPGKSADTQYF; abundance: few; j_gene: TRBJ2-3; d_gene: -; v_gene: TRBV24-1
CDR3nt: TGTGCCAGCAGTTTAAACGGAAAACTGTTTTTT; CDR3aa: CASSLNGKLFF; abundance: few; j_gene: TRBJ1-4; d_gene: -; v_gene: TRBV28
CDR3nt: TGTGCCAGCAGCCCATCAGGGACGAAGACGTTCTTC; CDR3aa: CASSPSGTKTFF; abundance: few; j_gene: TRBJ2-1; d_gene: -; v_gene: TRBV7-9
CDR3nt: TGCGCCAGCAGTGAGAGCCGAGCGACCCACGAGCAGTACTTC; CDR3aa: CASSESRATHEQYF; abundance: -; j_gene: TRBJ2-7; d_gene: -; v_gene: TRBV10-2
CDR3nt: TGTGCCAGCACACCGACGACTAGCGGGAGATCCCGAGAGACCCAGTACTTC; CDR3aa: CASTPTTSGRSRETQYF; abundance: few; j_gene: TRBJ2-5; d_gene: TRBD2; v_gene: TRBV7-8
CDR3nt: TGTGCCACCGGTGGGACCGGGACACCCACCGGGGAGCTGTTTTTT; CDR3aa: CATGGTGTPTGELFF; abundance: -; j_gene: TRBJ2-2; d_gene: -; v_gene: TRBV24-1
CDR3nt: TGCGCCAGCAGCCCCGGATACGATAGAGGGCAAGAGACCCAGTACTTC; CDR3aa: CASSPGYDRGQETQYF; abundance: -; j_gene: TRBJ2-5; d_gene: -; v_gene: TRBV5-1
CDR3nt: TGTGCCAGCAGCCCCCCGGCAGGGTATAACAATGAGCAGTTCTTC; CDR3aa: CASSPPAGYNNEQFF; abundance: -; j_gene: TRBJ2-1; d_gene: -; v_gene: TRBV7-9
CDR3nt: TGTGCCAGCAGCCAAGACACCTACAATGAGCTGTTCTTC; CDR3aa: CASSQDTYNELFF; abundance: -; j_gene: TRBJ2-1; d_gene: -; v_gene: TRBV3-1
CDR3nt: TGTGCCATCAGTGAAATGGGGAATGAGCAGTTCTTC; CDR3aa: CAISEMGNEQFF; abundance: many; j_gene: TRBJ2-1; d_gene: -; v_gene: TRBV10-3
CDR3nt: TGCAGTGCTTGCAGACAGGGCCTTAGCTCCTACGAGCAGTACTTC; CDR3aa: CSACRQGLSSYEQYF; abundance: -; j_gene: TRBJ2-7; d_gene: TRBD1; v_gene: TRBV20-1
CDR3nt: TGCAGCGTTGTACTGAACAGGCAGTTCTTC; CDR3aa: CSVVLNRQFF; abundance: -; j_gene: TRBJ2-1; d_gene: -; v_gene: TRBV29-1
CDR3nt: TGTGCCAGCAGTGCCCAGTACCAAGAGACCCAGTACTTC; CDR3aa: CASSAQYQETQYF; abundance: many; j_gene: TRBJ2-5; d_gene: -; v_gene: TRBV6-6
CDR3nt: TGTGCCAGCAGCGGCCCTAGCACAGATACGCAGTATTTT; CDR3aa: CASSGPSTDTQYF; abundance: few; j_gene: TRBJ2-3; d_gene: -; v_gene: TRBV9
CDR3nt: TGTGCCATACAAGAATCTGGGGCCAACGTCCTGACTTTC; CDR3aa: CAIQESGANVLTF; abundance: many; j_gene: TRBJ2-6; d_gene: -; v_gene: TRBV28
CDR3nt: TGTGCCAGCAGCTTACCAGGGGGCATCGATCAGCCCCAGCATTTT; CDR3aa: CASSLPGGIDQPQHF; abundance: few; j_gene: TRBJ1-5; d_gene: TRBD1; v_gene: TRBV7-6
CDR3nt: TGTGCCAGCGTCCGTGGACTAGCGGGGTGGAATGAGCAGTTCTTC; CDR3aa: CASVRGLAGWNEQFF; abundance: few; j_gene: TRBJ2-1; d_gene: TRBD2; v_gene: TRBV7-2
CDR3nt: TGCAGTGCTAGACCGGGGCCAAGCTCCTACAATGAGCAGTTCTTC; CDR3aa: CSARPGPSSYNEQFF; abundance: -; j_gene: TRBJ2-1; d_gene: -; v_gene: TRBV20-1
CDR3nt: TGCAGCGTTGACAAAAATACGCAGTATTTT; CDR3aa: CSVDKNTQYF; abundance: few; j_gene: TRBJ2-3; d_gene: -; v_gene: TRBV29-1
CDR3nt: TGCGCCAGCAGTGAGTCCCCAGGTCCTAAAAATTCACCCCTCCACTTT; CDR3aa: CASSESPGPKNSPLHF; abundance: few; j_gene: TRBJ1-6; d_gene: -; v_gene: TRBV10-2
CDR3nt: TGTGCCACCAGTGATCCTCGGACAGAGGGCAATGAGCAGTTCTTC; CDR3aa: CATSDPRTEGNEQFF; abundance: many; j_gene: TRBJ2-1; d_gene: -; v_gene: TRBV24-1
CDR3nt: TGTGCCAGCATATTAGCACAGGGTAACTATGGCTACACCTTC; CDR3aa: CASILAQGNYGYTF; abundance: -; j_gene: TRBJ1-2; d_gene: -; v_gene: TRBV21-1
CDR3nt: TGTGCCAGCAGTTGGGGGGCCTCCGCGGGAGGCTACACCTTC; CDR3aa: CASSWGASAGGYTF; abundance: -; j_gene: TRBJ1-2; d_gene: -; v_gene: TRBV27
CDR3nt: TGTGCCATCAGTGCACAAGAGAGCGATGAGCAGTTCTTC; CDR3aa: CAISAQESDEQFF; abundance: -; j_gene: TRBJ2-1; d_gene: -; v_gene: TRBV10-3
CDR3nt: TGCAGTGCTGGTTGGCCAGGACAGGGAGCTCAGCCCCAGCATTTT; CDR3aa: CSAGWPGQGAQPQHF; abundance: -; j_gene: TRBJ1-5; d_gene: TRBD1; v_gene: TRBV20-1
CDR3nt: TGTGCTAGTGGTTTGGACACAGTGAACACTGAAGCTTTCTTT; CDR3aa: CASGLDTVNTEAFF; abundance: -; j_gene: TRBJ1-1; d_gene: -; v_gene: TRBV12-5
CDR3nt: TGTGCCAGCTCACCAAGGTTTGCAGGATATGAGCAGTTCTTC; CDR3aa: CASSPRFAGYEQFF; abundance: -; j_gene: TRBJ2-1; d_gene: -; v_gene: TRBV18
CDR3nt: TGCGCCAGCAGCCAAGGTCTTACGGGGGGGCAAGAGACCCAGTACTTC; CDR3aa: CASSQGLTGGQETQYF; abundance: many; j_gene: TRBJ2-5; d_gene: TRBD2; v_gene: TRBV4-3
CDR3nt: TGTGCCAGCAGGAGAGGGACGGACAATCAGCCCCAGCATTTT; CDR3aa: CASRRGTDNQPQHF; abundance: many; j_gene: TRBJ1-5; d_gene: -; v_gene: TRBV12-3/TRBV12-4
CDR3nt: TGTGCCAGCAGTTTCGAAAGGCAGTTCTTC; CDR3aa: CASSFERQFF; abundance: few; j_gene: TRBJ2-1; d_gene: -; v_gene: TRBV28
CDR3nt: TGTGCCAGCATTACCACTAGCGGGAGCACCTACAATGAGCAGTTCTTC; CDR3aa: CASITTSGSTYNEQFF; abundance: -; j_gene: TRBJ2-1; d_gene: TRBD2; v_gene: TRBV12-3/TRBV12-4
CDR3nt: TGCAGTGCTAGAAGGCCGCTCTTGAACACTGAAGCTTTCTTT; CDR3aa: CSARRPLLNTEAFF; abundance: -; j_gene: TRBJ1-1; d_gene: -; v_gene: TRBV20-1
CDR3nt: TGTGCCAGCAGCTTCAGACAGGGTGTCGATGAGCAGTTCTTC; CDR3aa: CASSFRQGVDEQFF; abundance: -; j_gene: TRBJ2-1; d_gene: TRBD1; v_gene: TRBV7-2
CDR3nt: TGTGCCAGCAGCCAAGAATTATCTTCACGACAGGGACGAGACTATGGCTACACCTTC; CDR3aa: CASSQELSSRQGRDYGYTF; abundance: -; j_gene: TRBJ1-2; d_gene: TRBD1; v_gene: TRBV14
CDR3nt: TGCAGCGTTGATTCGCCAGGGGGTAGTGGCACTGAAGCTTTCTTT; CDR3aa: CSVDSPGGSGTEAFF; abundance: -; j_gene: TRBJ1-1; d_gene: TRBD1; v_gene: TRBV29-1
CDR3nt: TGTGCCAGCAGTGGTCCGCAGGCGACCAGCTACGAGCAGTACTTC; CDR3aa: CASSGPQATSYEQYF; abundance: -; j_gene: TRBJ2-7; d_gene: -; v_gene: TRBV2
CDR3nt: TGTGCCAGCCAGGGACAGGGATTCGGCTACACCTTC; CDR3aa: CASQGQGFGYTF; abundance: few; j_gene: TRBJ1-2; d_gene: TRBD1; v_gene: TRBV12-3/TRBV12-4
CDR3nt: TGTGCCAGCAGTTTTTCTCCGGGGCGCCGCACAGATACGCAGTATTTT; CDR3aa: CASSFSPGRRTDTQYF; abundance: -; j_gene: TRBJ2-3; d_gene: -; v_gene: TRBV12-3/TRBV12-4
CDR3nt: TGCGCCAGCAGTTCGACTAGCGGGTCTCGGTCCTACGAGCAGTACTTC; CDR3aa: CASSSTSGSRSYEQYF; abundance: -; j_gene: TRBJ2-7; d_gene: TRBD2; v_gene: TRBV5-1
CDR3nt: TGCAGCGTTTCCTCGACGGGTCCCACAGATACGCAGTATTTT; CDR3aa: CSVSSTGPTDTQYF; abundance: -; j_gene: TRBJ2-3; d_gene: -; v_gene: TRBV29-1
CDR3nt: TGTGCCATTACCGAGGGGGAGGCAGATACGCAGTATTTT; CDR3aa: CAITEGEADTQYF; abundance: -; j_gene: TRBJ2-3; d_gene: -; v_gene: TRBV12-3/TRBV12-4
CDR3nt: TGTGCCAGCAGTTACGACGTATACTATGGCTACACCTTC; CDR3aa: CASSYDVYYGYTF; abundance: many; j_gene: TRBJ1-2; d_gene: -; v_gene: TRBV6-6
CDR3nt: TGTGCCAGCAGCTTGTACAGCGGTAGCACAGATACGCAGTATTTT; CDR3aa: CASSLYSGSTDTQYF; abundance: -; j_gene: TRBJ2-3; d_gene: -; v_gene: TRBV5-4
CDR3nt: TGCGCCAGCGCAAGGGACAGGGGAAGCAATGAGCAGTTCTTC; CDR3aa: CASARDRGSNEQFF; abundance: few; j_gene: TRBJ2-1; d_gene: TRBD1; v_gene: TRBV5-1
CDR3nt: TGTGCCAGCAGCGTACTTAGGGAAGAGCAGTACTTC; CDR3aa: CASSVLREEQYF; abundance: -; j_gene: TRBJ2-7; d_gene: -; v_gene: TRBV7-2